This T cell receptor (beta chain) derives from a study of technical replicates of blood from a few donors. Between the trimmed V and J ends, which lost 7 bases and 1 base, there was a span of 16 bases. The CDR3 has 15 amino acids. Germline loops: CDR1 SNHLY, CDR2 FYNNEI. Assay: immunoSEQ multiplex PCR; the TCRdb copy retains only in-frame clones and omits some. Of approximately 60,000 clones in the sample, 86% are singletons; the top ten hold less than 6.5%. The receptor comes from a human donor in good health. Some clones in this sample may be carry-over from other donors' samples. Sequenced: PBMCs. The chain carries TRBV2 and TRBJ1-1, with D possibly being TRBD1 (6 bases). CDR3: CASTGGLGRNTEAFF. The CDR3 coding sequence is TGTGCCAGCACTGGGGGCCTGGGGAGGAACACTGAAGCTTTCTTT.